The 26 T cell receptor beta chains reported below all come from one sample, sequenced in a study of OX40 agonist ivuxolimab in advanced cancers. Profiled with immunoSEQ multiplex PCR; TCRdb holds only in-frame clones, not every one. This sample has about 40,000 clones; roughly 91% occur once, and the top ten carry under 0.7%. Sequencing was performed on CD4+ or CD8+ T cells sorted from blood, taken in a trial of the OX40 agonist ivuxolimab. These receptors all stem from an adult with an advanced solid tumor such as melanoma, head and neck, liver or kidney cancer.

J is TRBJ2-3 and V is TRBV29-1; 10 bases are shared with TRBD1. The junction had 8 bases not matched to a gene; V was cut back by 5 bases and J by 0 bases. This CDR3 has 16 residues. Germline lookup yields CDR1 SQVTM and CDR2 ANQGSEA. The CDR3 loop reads CSVPGQGYPSTDTQYF. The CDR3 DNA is TGCAGCGTTCCGGGACAGGGGTATCCTAGCACAGATACGCAGTATTTT.

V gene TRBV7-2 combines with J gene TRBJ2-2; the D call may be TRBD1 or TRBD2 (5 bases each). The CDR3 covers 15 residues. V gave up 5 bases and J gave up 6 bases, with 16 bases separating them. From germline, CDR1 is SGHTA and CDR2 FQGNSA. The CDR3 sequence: CASSPGPRSPGELFF. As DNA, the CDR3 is TGTGCCAGCAGCCCGGGACCGAGGAGCCCCGGGGAGCTGTTTTTT.

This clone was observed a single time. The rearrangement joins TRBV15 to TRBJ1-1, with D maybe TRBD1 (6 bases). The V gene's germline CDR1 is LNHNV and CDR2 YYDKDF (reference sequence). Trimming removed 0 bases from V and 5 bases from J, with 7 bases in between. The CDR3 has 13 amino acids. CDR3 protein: CATSRETGTEAFF. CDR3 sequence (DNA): TGTGCCACCAGCAGAGAAACAGGGACTGAAGCTTTCTTT.

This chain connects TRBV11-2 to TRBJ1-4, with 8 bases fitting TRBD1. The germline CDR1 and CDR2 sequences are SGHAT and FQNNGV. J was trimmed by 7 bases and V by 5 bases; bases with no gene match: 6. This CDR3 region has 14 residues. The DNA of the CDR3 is TGTGCCAGCAGCACAGGGACAGGCATTGAAAAACTGTTTTTT. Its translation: CASSTGTGIEKLFF.

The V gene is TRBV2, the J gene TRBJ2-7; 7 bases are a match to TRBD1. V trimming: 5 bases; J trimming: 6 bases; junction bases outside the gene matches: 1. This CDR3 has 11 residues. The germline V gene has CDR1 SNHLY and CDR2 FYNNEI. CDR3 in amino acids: CASSTGAEQYF. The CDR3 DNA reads TGTGCCAGCAGTACAGGGGCCGAGCAGTACTTC.

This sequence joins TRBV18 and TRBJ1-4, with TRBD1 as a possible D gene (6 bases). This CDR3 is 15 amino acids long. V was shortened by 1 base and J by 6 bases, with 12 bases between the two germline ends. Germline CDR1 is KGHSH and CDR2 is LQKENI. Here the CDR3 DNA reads TGTGCCAGCTCACCACGTGCAGGGGCATATGAAAAACTGTTTTTT. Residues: CASSPRAGAYEKLFF.

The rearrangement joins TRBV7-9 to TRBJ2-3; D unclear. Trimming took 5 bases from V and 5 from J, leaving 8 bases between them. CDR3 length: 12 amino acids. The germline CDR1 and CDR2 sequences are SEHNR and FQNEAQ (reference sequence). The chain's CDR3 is CASSVTVDTQYF. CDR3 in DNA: TGTGCCAGCAGCGTAACAGTAGATACGCAGTATTTT.

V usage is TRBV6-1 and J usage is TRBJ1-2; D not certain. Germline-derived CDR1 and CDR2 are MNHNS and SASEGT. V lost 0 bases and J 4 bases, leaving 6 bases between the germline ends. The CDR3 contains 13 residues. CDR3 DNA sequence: TGTGCCAGCAGTGAAGCCCCGGGCTATGGCTACACCTTC. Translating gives CASSEAPGYGYTF.

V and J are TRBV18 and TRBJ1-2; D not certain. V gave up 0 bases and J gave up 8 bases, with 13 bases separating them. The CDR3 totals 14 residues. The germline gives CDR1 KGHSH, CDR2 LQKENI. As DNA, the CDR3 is TGTGCCAGCTCACCACCGGGTCCCATCGGGGGCTACACCTTC. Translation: CASSPPGPIGGYTF.

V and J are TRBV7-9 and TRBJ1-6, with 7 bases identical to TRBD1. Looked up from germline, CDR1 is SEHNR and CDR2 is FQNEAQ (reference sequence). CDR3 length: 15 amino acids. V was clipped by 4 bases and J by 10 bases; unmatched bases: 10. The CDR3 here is CASSSPGTVRSPLHF. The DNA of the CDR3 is TGTGCCAGCAGCTCACCTGGGACAGTGCGGTCACCCCTCCACTTT.

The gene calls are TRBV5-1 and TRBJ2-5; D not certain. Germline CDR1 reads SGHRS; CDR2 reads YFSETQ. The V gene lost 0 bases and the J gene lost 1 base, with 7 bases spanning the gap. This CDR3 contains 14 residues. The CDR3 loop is CASSLVATQETQYF. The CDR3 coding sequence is TGCGCCAGCAGCTTGGTGGCCACCCAAGAGACCCAGTACTTC.

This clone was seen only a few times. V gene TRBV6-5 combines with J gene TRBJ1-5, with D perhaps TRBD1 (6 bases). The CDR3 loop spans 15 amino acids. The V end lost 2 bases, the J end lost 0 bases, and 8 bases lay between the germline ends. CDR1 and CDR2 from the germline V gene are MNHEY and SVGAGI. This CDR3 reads CASSYDRSSNQPQHF. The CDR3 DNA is TGTGCCAGCAGTTACGACAGGTCTAGCAATCAGCCCCAGCATTTT.

Written as DNA, the CDR3 is TGTGCCAGCAGCTCACCTAACAGGGGGCACAATGAGCAGTTCTTC. Its translation: CASSSPNRGHNEQFF. V and J are TRBV7-2 and TRBJ2-1; 9 nucleotides match TRBD1. This CDR3 is 15 amino acids long. Germline-derived CDR1 and CDR2 are SGHTA and FQGNSA. The trim removed 4 bases at V and 5 bases at J, leaving 6 bases unmatched.

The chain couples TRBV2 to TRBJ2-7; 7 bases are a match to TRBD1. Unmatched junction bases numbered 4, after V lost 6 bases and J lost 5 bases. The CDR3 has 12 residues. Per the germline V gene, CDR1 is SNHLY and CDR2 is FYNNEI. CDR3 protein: CASSRQGHEQYF. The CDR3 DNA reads TGTGCCAGCAGCAGACAGGGCCACGAGCAGTACTTC.

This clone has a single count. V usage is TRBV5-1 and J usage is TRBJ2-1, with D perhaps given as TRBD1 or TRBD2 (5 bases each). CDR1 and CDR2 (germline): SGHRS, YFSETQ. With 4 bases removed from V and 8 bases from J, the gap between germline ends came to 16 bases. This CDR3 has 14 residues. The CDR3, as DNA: TGCGCCAGCAGCCCCCGGGGCCTTGTGGATGAGCAGTTCTTC. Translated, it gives CASSPRGLVDEQFF.

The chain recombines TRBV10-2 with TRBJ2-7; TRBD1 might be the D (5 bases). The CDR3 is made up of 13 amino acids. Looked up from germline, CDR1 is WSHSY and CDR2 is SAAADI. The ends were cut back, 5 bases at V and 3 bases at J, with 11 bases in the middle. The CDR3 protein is CASSQWQGYEQYF. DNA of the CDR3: TGCGCCAGCAGTCAATGGCAGGGCTACGAGCAGTACTTC.

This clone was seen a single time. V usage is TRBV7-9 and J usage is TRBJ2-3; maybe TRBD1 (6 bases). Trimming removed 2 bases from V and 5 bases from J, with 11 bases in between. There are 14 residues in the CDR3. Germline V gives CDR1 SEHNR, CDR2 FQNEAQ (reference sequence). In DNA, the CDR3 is TGTGCCAGCAGCTTAAGGGGGTCGGAAGATACGCAGTATTTT. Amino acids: CASSLRGSEDTQYF.

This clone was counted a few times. CDR3 protein: CASSSVVTNYGYTF. For the CDR3, the DNA is TGTGCCAGTAGCTCGGTAGTGACCAACTATGGCTACACCTTC. The chain uses TRBV19 and TRBJ1-2, with D uncertain. CDR1 and CDR2 from the germline V gene are LNHDA and SQIVND (reference sequence). The CDR3 spans 14 residues. V was trimmed by 6 bases and J by 2 bases, leaving 13 bases between them. The full variable domain, with the rest looked up from reference TRBV19 and TRBJ1-2, is DGGITQSPKYLFRKEGQNVTLSCEQNLNHDAMYWYRQDPGQGLRLIYYSQIVNDFQKGDIAEGYSVSREKKESFPLTVTSAQKNPTAFYLCASSSVVTNYGYTFGSGTRLTVV.

CDR3 DNA sequence: TGTGCCAGCAGACCCACAGGGCCCCCTGAAGCTTTCTTT. It codes for CASRPTGPPEAFF. This chain uses TRBV6-5 with TRBJ1-1; D is possibly TRBD1 (6 bases). This CDR3 region has 13 residues. Looked up from germline, CDR1 is MNHEY and CDR2 is SVGAGI. Trimming stripped 6 bases from V and 6 bases from J, with 14 bases between.

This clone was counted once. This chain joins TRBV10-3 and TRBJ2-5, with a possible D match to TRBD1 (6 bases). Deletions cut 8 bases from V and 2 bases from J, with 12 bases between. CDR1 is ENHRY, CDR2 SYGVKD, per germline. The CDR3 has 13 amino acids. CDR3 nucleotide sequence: TGTGCCATCGCCCCAAGGGGGCAAGAGACCCAGTACTTC. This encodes CAIAPRGQETQYF.

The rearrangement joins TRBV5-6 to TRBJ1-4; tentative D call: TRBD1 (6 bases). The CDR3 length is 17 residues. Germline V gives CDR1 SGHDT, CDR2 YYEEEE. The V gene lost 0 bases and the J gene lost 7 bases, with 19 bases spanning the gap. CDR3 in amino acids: CASSLAGGGRGIEKLFF. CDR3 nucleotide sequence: TGTGCCAGCAGCTTGGCCGGGGGCGGAAGGGGCATTGAAAAACTGTTTTTT.

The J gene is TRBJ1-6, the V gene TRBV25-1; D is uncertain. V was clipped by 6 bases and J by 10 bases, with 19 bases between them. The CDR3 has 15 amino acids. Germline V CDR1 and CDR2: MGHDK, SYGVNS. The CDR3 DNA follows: TGTGCCAGCAGCCCGAGGGCTGGTGACTTCTCACCCCTCCACTTT. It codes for CASSPRAGDFSPLHF.

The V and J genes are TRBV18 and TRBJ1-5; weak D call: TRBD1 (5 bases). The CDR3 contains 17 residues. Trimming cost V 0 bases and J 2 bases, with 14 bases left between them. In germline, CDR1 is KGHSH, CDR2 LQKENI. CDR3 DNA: TGTGCCAGCTCACCACCTTCTTCGGGGGGGGGCAATCAGCCCCAGCATTTT. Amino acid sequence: CASSPPSSGGGNQPQHF.

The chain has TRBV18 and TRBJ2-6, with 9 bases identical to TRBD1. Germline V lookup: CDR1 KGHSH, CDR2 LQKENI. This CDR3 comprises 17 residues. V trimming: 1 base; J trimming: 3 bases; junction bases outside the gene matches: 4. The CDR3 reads CASSPLTGGVGANVLTF. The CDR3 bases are TGTGCCAGCTCACCACTTACAGGGGGCGTTGGGGCCAACGTCCTGACTTTC. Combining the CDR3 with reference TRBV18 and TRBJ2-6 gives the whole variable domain NAGVMQNPRHLVRRRGQEARLRCSPMKGHSHVYWYRQLPEEGLKFMVYLQKENIIDESGMPKERFSAEFPKEGPSILRIQQVVRGDSAAYFCASSPLTGGVGANVLTFGAGSRLTVL.

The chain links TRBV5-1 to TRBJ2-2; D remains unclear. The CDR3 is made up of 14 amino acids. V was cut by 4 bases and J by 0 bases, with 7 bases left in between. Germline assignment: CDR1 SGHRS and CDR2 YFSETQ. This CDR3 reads CASSVITNTGELFF. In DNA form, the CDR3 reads TGCGCCAGCAGCGTCATTACGAACACCGGGGAGCTGTTTTTT.

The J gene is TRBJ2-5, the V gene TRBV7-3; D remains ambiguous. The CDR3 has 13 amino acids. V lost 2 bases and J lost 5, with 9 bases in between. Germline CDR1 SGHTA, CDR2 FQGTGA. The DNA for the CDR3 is TGTGCCAGCAGCTTAGATTGGTCGGAGACCCAGTACTTC. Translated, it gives CASSLDWSETQYF.